One and the same sample provided the 9 T cell receptor beta chains below, sequenced in a study of vaccination effects on CD4 cells after COVID-19. Profiled with immunoSEQ multiplex PCR; TCRdb holds only in-frame clones, not every one. The table shows fewer than 85,000 clones, with roughly 76% occurring only once. No antigen has been identified for these receptors. Before sequencing, viral peptide pools were used by the ViraFEST assay to expand antigen-specific CD4+ T cells. When ten to eleven days of culture had elapsed, CD4+ T cells were isolated. Either the mRNA-1273 or the BNT162b2 vaccine was given to participants as two doses. The sample was CD4+ T cells from PBMCs cultured with HCoV-OC43 spike peptides, taken after COVID-19 vaccination. Indicated subset: HCoV-OC43 spike overlapping peptide pool stimulation. The origin of the receptors is a human donor who received a COVID-19 vaccine.

V is TRBV14 and J is TRBJ1-3, with no clear D. The length of the CDR3 is 17 residues. V was pared by 0 bases and J by 0 bases, with 12 bases between. In germline, CDR1 is SGHDN, CDR2 FVKESK. DNA of the CDR3: TGTGCCAGCAGCCAAGACCCTGGACGGTTCTCTGGAAACACCATATATTTT. It is translated as CASSQDPGRFSGNTIYF.

The rearrangement uses TRBV3-1 (or the pseudogene TRBV3-2) and TRBJ2-3, with 7 nucleotides matching TRBD1. The junction had 2 bases not matched to a gene; V was cut back by 1 base and J by 10 bases. This CDR3 contains 12 residues. Germline V gene data show CDR1 as LGHDT and CDR2 as YNNKEL (reference sequence). CDR3: CASSQGDRAQYF. In DNA, the CDR3 is TGTGCCAGCAGCCAAGGTGACAGGGCGCAGTATTTT.

In its sample, this clone was seen once. The V call is TRBV24-1, the J call TRBJ2-5, with TRBD1 identical over 7 bases. The V gene end was trimmed by 8 bases and the J gene end by 5 bases; junction bases not matched to a gene: 7. The CDR3 runs to 13 residues. Germline CDR1 reads KGHDR; CDR2 reads SFDVKD. Here the CDR3 reads CATTGQDGETQYF. The CDR3 DNA reads as TGTGCCACCACAGGACAGGATGGGGAGACCCAGTACTTC.

The chain carries TRBV5-6 and TRBJ1-2; D unclear. CDR1 is SGHDT and CDR2 is YYEEEE in the germline V gene. The CDR3 has 11 residues. Trimming removed 2 bases at V and 8 bases at J, with 7 bases between. CDR3 amino acids: CASSFGGGYTF. The CDR3 nucleotides are TGTGCCAGCAGCTTTGGTGGAGGCTACACCTTC.

This clone was observed a single time. The chain has TRBV10-3 and TRBJ2-3, with a tentative D call TRBD1 (6 bases). V was clipped by 7 bases and J by 2 bases, with 7 bases between them. Germline values: CDR1 ENHRY, CDR2 SYGVKD. The CDR3 is made up of 12 amino acids. CDR3 amino acids: CAIKGDTDTQYF. CDR3 DNA sequence: TGTGCCATCAAGGGGGACACAGATACGCAGTATTTT.

The rearrangement links TRBV24-1 to TRBJ1-2; D is possibly TRBD1 (5 bases). This CDR3 is built from 16 residues. The V gene lost 0 bases and the J gene lost 5 bases, with 15 bases spanning the gap. Per germline, CDR1 KGHDR and CDR2 SFDVKD. CDR3 sequence reads: CATSDLPGWKSYGYTF. In DNA, the CDR3 is TGTGCCACCAGTGATTTGCCAGGGTGGAAGTCGTATGGCTACACCTTC.

This clone was seen just once. The chain joins TRBV9 to TRBJ1-2; no reliable D call. Trimming shortened V by 0 bases and J by 7 bases, and 16 bases separated the two germline ends. CDR1 SGDLS and CDR2 YYNGEE come from the germline V gene. CDR3 length equals 15 residues. The CDR3 sequence: CASSVDSALGSGYTF. The CDR3 DNA sequence: TGTGCCAGCAGCGTAGACTCGGCGCTCGGCTCTGGCTACACCTTC.

V and J are TRBV19 and TRBJ2-5; 11 positions match TRBD2. Germline CDR1 LNHDA, CDR2 SQIVND (reference sequence). With 3 bases clipped from V and 2 bases from J, the junction kept 5 bases outside the gene matches. The CDR3 length is 16 residues. DNA for the CDR3: TGTGCCAGTAGTATCGGCCCTAGCGGGGGGCAAGAGACCCAGTACTTC. Its translation is CASSIGPSGGQETQYF.

The chain carries TRBV9 and TRBJ2-3; the match to TRBD2 covers 8 bases. The CDR3 contains 18 residues. Germline V gene lookup returns CDR1 SGDLS and CDR2 YYNGEE. After removal of 1 base from V and 0 bases from J, the junction contained 10 bases not matched to a gene. CDR3 region: CASSVWAGGPTSTDTQYF. The CDR3 DNA reads TGTGCCAGCAGCGTATGGGCGGGGGGCCCCACAAGCACAGATACGCAGTATTTT.